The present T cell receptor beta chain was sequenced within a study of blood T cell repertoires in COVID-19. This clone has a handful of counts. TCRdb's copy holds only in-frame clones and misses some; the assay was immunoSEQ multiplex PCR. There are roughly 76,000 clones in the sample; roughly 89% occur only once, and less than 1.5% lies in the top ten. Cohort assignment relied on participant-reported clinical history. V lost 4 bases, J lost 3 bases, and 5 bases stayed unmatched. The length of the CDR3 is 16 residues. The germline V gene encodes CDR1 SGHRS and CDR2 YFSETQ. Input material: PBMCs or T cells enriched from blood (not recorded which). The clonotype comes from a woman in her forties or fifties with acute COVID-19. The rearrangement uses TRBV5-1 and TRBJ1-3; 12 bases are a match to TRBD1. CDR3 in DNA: TGCGCCAGCAGCCTGGGACAGGGGGCGTTTGGAAACACCATATATTTT. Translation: CASSLGQGAFGNTIYF.